These 12 T cell receptor beta chains were all obtained from the same sample, sequenced in a study of shared clonotypes between healthy human individuals. The assay was immunoSEQ multiplex PCR, and TCRdb's table has in-frame clones only and misses some. The sample records fewer than 850,000 clones, about two thirds being singletons. What was sequenced was memory CD4+ T cells sorted from blood. Subset of the sample: CD45RA-negative fraction. The receptors shown here come from a woman aged 25 to 39 in good health.

There are many counts of this clone. Here the CDR3 DNA reads TGTGCCAGCAGTTTTTCGAGGAGGGGTCCTAACGTGAACACTGAAGCTTTCTTT. This sequence encodes CASSFSRRGPNVNTEAFF. The rearrangement uses TRBV28 and TRBJ1-1; D is possibly TRBD1 (5 bases). Germline CDR1 reads MDHEN; CDR2 reads SYDVKM. V dropped 3 bases and J dropped 0 bases, with 20 bases sitting between them. The CDR3 consists of 18 residues. Complete variable domain (other parts from reference TRBV28 and TRBJ1-1): DVKVTQSSRYLVKRTGEKVFLECVQDMDHENMFWYRQDPGLGLRLIYFSYDVKMKEKGDIPEGYSVSREKKERFSLILESASTNQTSMYLCASSFSRRGPNVNTEAFFGQGTRLTVV.

This clone has only a few counts. V usage is TRBV7-9 and J usage is TRBJ2-5; D gene uncertain. V lost 0 bases to trimming and J lost 2 bases, with 16 bases between them. The CDR3 runs to 17 residues. The V gene's germline CDR1 is SEHNR and CDR2 FQNEAQ (reference sequence). The CDR3 sequence is CASSLARPSLSQETQYF. DNA for the CDR3: TGTGCCAGCAGCTTAGCCCGCCCTAGTCTTTCGCAAGAGACCCAGTACTTC.

The chain uses TRBV6-5 and TRBJ1-1, with unresolved D. CDR1 MNHEY and CDR2 SVGAGI come from the germline V gene. The CDR3 has 13 residues. V lost 2 bases, J lost 0 bases, and 4 bases lay in between. The CDR3: CASSYNLNTEAFF. CDR3 nucleotides: TGTGCCAGCAGTTACAATCTGAACACTGAAGCTTTCTTT.

This clone was counted between two and nine times. A junction end diverges from the germline sequence, so it may reflect a read error. The chain has TRBV5-1 and TRBJ2-1; TRBD1 agrees at 10 bases. Germline V CDR1 and CDR2: SGHRS, YFSETQ. There are 13 residues in the CDR3. The CDR3 region has the DNA TGCGCCAGCAGCTTAAAAGAGGGACAGGGGAAACTCTTC. This encodes CASSLKEGQGKLF.

This clone was detected a few times. This chain uses TRBV5-1 with TRBJ1-2, with 7 positions matching TRBD1. Germline V gives CDR1 SGHRS, CDR2 YFSETQ. The CDR3 spans 15 residues. V shed 4 bases and J 4 bases; nucleotides not matched to a gene: 10. The CDR3 loop reads CASSPLVGQSYGYTF. The CDR3 DNA sequence: TGCGCCAGCAGCCCCCTGGTGGGACAGTCCTATGGCTACACCTTC.

The V and J genes are TRBV4-1 and TRBJ1-2; 11 nucleotides agree with TRBD1. Per the germline V gene, CDR1 is MGHRA and CDR2 is YSYEKL. The CDR3 loop spans 18 amino acids. After removal of 3 bases from V and 0 bases from J, the junction contained 9 bases not matched to a gene. The CDR3: CASSHGQGAPETNYGYTF. The DNA of the CDR3 is TGCGCCAGCAGCCACGGACAGGGGGCCCCGGAGACTAACTATGGCTACACCTTC.

The chain uses TRBV6-6 and TRBJ1-4; no clear D gene. The CDR3 is 15 residues long. Germline V gives CDR1 MNHNY, CDR2 SVGAGI (reference sequence). Trimming stripped 6 bases from V and 8 bases from J, with 19 bases between. Here the CDR3 DNA reads TGTGCCAGCAGCCCAATGGGAGGGTTTCAGGAAAAACTGTTTTTT. Its translation: CASSPMGGFQEKLFF.

This chain connects TRBV5-4 to TRBJ2-5; D may correspond to TRBD1 or TRBD2 (6 bases each). The CDR3 runs 13 residues. Trimming removed 1 base from V and 4 bases from J, with 8 bases in between. Germline V gives CDR1 SGHNT, CDR2 YYREEE (reference sequence). CDR3 DNA sequence: TGTGCCAGCAGCTTGCCGGGGGCAGAGACCCAGTACTTC. It specifies CASSLPGAETQYF.

V usage is TRBV6-5 and J usage is TRBJ2-3; TRBD2 aligns across 8 bases. Germline-derived CDR1 and CDR2 are MNHEY and SVGAGI. This CDR3 has 16 amino acids. With 2 bases clipped from V and 1 base from J, the junction kept 5 bases outside the gene matches. The CDR3 spells CASSYDPGLGTDTQYF. The DNA for the CDR3 is TGTGCCAGCAGTTACGACCCGGGACTAGGCACAGATACGCAGTATTTT.

Of note for this clone: The same CDR3 can be traced to other DNA sequences in this sample. V and J are TRBV11-2 and TRBJ2-2; D unresolved. CDR3 length: 14 residues. Between the trimmed V and J ends, which lost 2 bases and 0 bases, there was a span of 4 bases. Germline V CDR1 and CDR2: SGHAT, FQNNGV. The CDR3 reads CASSLPPNTGELFF. CDR3 nucleotide sequence: TGTGCCAGCAGCTTACCGCCGAACACCGGGGAGCTGTTTTTT.

This CDR3 reads CASSSPGNTGELFF. CDR3 coding DNA: TGTGCCAGCAGTTCCCCAGGCAACACCGGGGAGCTGTTTTTT. This sequence joins TRBV6-6 and TRBJ2-2; no clear D. V shed 4 bases and J shed 2 bases, with 8 bases lying between them. This CDR3 comprises 14 residues. Germline V gene sequence: CDR1 MNHNY, CDR2 SVGAGI (reference sequence).

The genes are TRBV2 and TRBJ2-7, with 14 positions matching TRBD2. Germline V gene sequence: CDR1 SNHLY, CDR2 FYNNEI. The CDR3 length is 14 residues. Trimming removed 9 bases from V and 7 bases from J; junction bases left unmatched: 8. The CDR3 DNA is TGTGCCAGTCTGACTAGCGGGAGGGTAGGTGAGCAGTACTTC. This codes for CASLTSGRVGEQYF.